The 28 T cell receptor beta chains reported below all come from one sample, sequenced in a study of blood T cells in healthy people across ages. Together with a sample-barcoded 5' primer, a J-beta primer mix was included in a second PCR lasting roughly 7 to 11 cycles. TCRdb re-called the 5' RACE reads through MiXCR, storing one row per CDR3 protein. This table holds 1.5 million to 2 million distinct CDR3 sequences, roughly 27% found once. The sample taken for sequencing was blood. The source of these receptors is a woman in her thirties in good health.

On this clonotype: Its ends do not fully match the called genes, so a read error is possible. The chain uses TRBV19 and TRBJ2-1; 10 bases are shared with TRBD2. The V gene's germline CDR1 is LNHDA and CDR2 SQIVND (reference sequence). This CDR3 has 15 residues. For the CDR3, the DNA is TGTGCCAGTGGTATCGGGGCAGCGGGGGGGATGGAGCAGTTCTTC. This gives the protein CASGIGAAGGMEQFF.

A few counts support this clonotype. V is TRBV6-1 and J is TRBJ2-3; 9 nucleotides agree with TRBD2. V lost 6 bases and J lost 0; bases outside the gene matches: 7. The CDR3 has 16 residues. Per germline, CDR1 MNHNS and CDR2 SASEGT. This CDR3 is CASRDSGGISTDTQYF. The DNA for the CDR3 is TGTGCCAGCAGGGATAGCGGGGGAATTAGCACAGATACGCAGTATTTT.

This clonotype was seen only a few times. The genes are TRBV5-8 and TRBJ2-7, with 8 bases matching TRBD2. Germline CDR1 reads SGHTS; CDR2 reads YDEGEE. The CDR3 contains 14 residues. The V segment lost 4 bases and the J segment 3 bases; nucleotides outside the gene matches: 6. The CDR3 bases are TGTGCCAGCAGCCGGGAGGGAAGGGTCTACGAGCAGTACTTC. As protein: CASSREGRVYEQYF.

The genes are TRBV5-1 and TRBJ1-4; 8 nucleotides line up with TRBD1. Germline V lookup: CDR1 SGHRS, CDR2 YFSETQ. This CDR3 is 14 amino acids long. V lost 5 bases and J lost 7; bases outside the gene matches: 7. The CDR3 here is CASRGDRGGEKLFF. Here the CDR3 DNA reads TGCGCCAGCAGAGGAGACAGGGGTGGTGAAAAACTGTTTTTT. Drawing the rest from reference TRBV5-1 and TRBJ1-4, the complete variable domain is KAGVTQTPRYLIKTRGQQVTLSCSPISGHRSVSWYQQTPGQGLQFLFEYFSETQRNKGNFPGRFSGRQFSNSRSEMNVSTLELGDSALYLCASRGDRGGEKLFFGSGTQLSVL.

The rearrangement links TRBV4-3 to TRBJ2-3; 9 bases map to TRBD2. The CDR3 has 17 residues. CDR1 LGHNA and CDR2 YSLEER come from the germline V gene. J lost 2 bases, V lost 0 bases, and 6 bases had no gene match. The CDR3 region has the DNA TGCGCCAGCAGCCAAGATAAAGCGGGAGGACTCACAGATACGCAGTATTTT. Amino acid sequence: CASSQDKAGGLTDTQYF.

In this sample, this clonotype turned up a few times. This chain links TRBV7-2 with TRBJ2-5; the D gene is possibly TRBD1 (6 bases). The V gene lost 2 bases and the J gene lost 0 bases, with 10 bases spanning the gap. Germline V CDR1 and CDR2: SGHTA, FQGNSA. CDR3 length: 15 amino acids. This chain's CDR3 is CASSLRTVNQETQYF. DNA of the CDR3: TGTGCCAGCAGCTTAAGGACAGTGAACCAAGAGACCCAGTACTTC.

This clonotype has just a few counts. V usage is TRBV4-3 and J usage is TRBJ1-1; possibly TRBD1 for D (5 bases). The CDR3 consists of 13 residues. Between the trimmed V and J ends, which lost 2 bases and 7 bases, there was a span of 11 bases. Germline CDR1 and CDR2: LGHNA and YSLEER. CDR3 loop: CASSQRPGSEAFF. The CDR3 nucleotides read TGCGCCAGCAGCCAACGTCCAGGGAGTGAAGCTTTCTTT.

This clonotype was picked up a small number of times. The V and J genes are TRBV6-1 and TRBJ2-1; 10 bases align to TRBD2. Germline loops: CDR1 MNHNS, CDR2 SASEGT. Germline trimming cut 5 bases from V and 4 bases from J; bases unmatched to any gene: 11. This CDR3 has 17 residues. CDR3 protein: CASSQRASGSIYNEQFF. In DNA form, the CDR3 reads TGTGCCAGCAGTCAAAGAGCTAGCGGGAGTATTTACAATGAGCAGTTCTTC.

This clonotype appeared a few times. V usage is TRBV24-1 and J usage is TRBJ2-1, with 9 bases identical to TRBD1. Trimming took 4 bases from V and 4 from J; bases not matched to a gene: 7. The CDR3 length is 16 residues. The germline V gene encodes CDR1 KGHDR and CDR2 SFDVKD. DNA for the CDR3: TGTGCCACCAGTGAAGCTCCGGGACAGGGTTACAATGAGCAGTTCTTC. This gives the protein CATSEAPGQGYNEQFF.

Ten or more counts support this clonotype. This chain joins TRBV5-1 and TRBJ1-2; D might be TRBD1 (6 bases). V was cut by 4 bases and J by 1 base, with 17 bases left in between. In germline, CDR1 is SGHRS, CDR2 YFSETQ. The CDR3 is 16 amino acids. The CDR3 loop reads CASSPRTAPLNYGYTF. The CDR3 DNA sequence: TGCGCCAGCAGCCCCCGGACAGCCCCTCTTAACTATGGCTACACCTTC. Looking up the rest from reference TRBV5-1 and TRBJ1-2 gives the full variable domain: KAGVTQTPRYLIKTRGQQVTLSCSPISGHRSVSWYQQTPGQGLQFLFEYFSETQRNKGNFPGRFSGRQFSNSRSEMNVSTLELGDSALYLCASSPRTAPLNYGYTFGSGTRLTVV.

The table lists this clonotype with a few counts. The chain combines TRBV11-2 with TRBJ2-7; TRBD2 agrees at 8 bases. V lost 4 bases to trimming and J lost 7 bases; unmatched junction nucleotides: 21. Germline loops: CDR1 SGHAT, CDR2 FQNNGV. The CDR3 totals 18 residues. CDR3 residues: CASSSTGGGGPFRGEQYF. The CDR3 DNA is TGTGCCAGCAGCTCCACCGGGGGCGGGGGGCCATTTCGAGGAGAGCAGTACTTC.

With regard to this clonotype: A much larger clone sits a single nucleotide away, making a read error possible. The V gene is TRBV7-7, the J gene TRBJ2-5; D is unclear. Germline-derived CDR1 and CDR2 are SSHAT and FNYEAQ (reference sequence). The germline V and J ends were trimmed by 5 bases and 11 bases, with 27 bases remaining between them. The length of the CDR3 is 16 residues. CDR3 bases: TGTGCCAGCAGCCTTCTAGGGCCGGGCCCCTCCAATGAGCAGTACTTC. Residues: CASSLLGPGPSNEQYF.

The rearrangement joins TRBV2 to TRBJ2-7; the match to TRBD1 covers 9 bases. V shed 6 bases and J 0 bases; nucleotides not matched to a gene: 6. CDR1 is SNHLY, CDR2 FYNNEI, per germline. This CDR3 spans 15 amino acids. This CDR3 reads CASRETGGVSYEQYF. CDR3 nucleotide sequence: TGTGCCAGCAGAGAGACAGGGGGAGTCTCCTACGAGCAGTACTTC. The full variable domain, with the rest looked up from reference TRBV2 and TRBJ2-7, is EPEVTQTPSHQVTQMGQEVILRCVPISNHLYFYWYRQILGQKVEFLVSFYNNEISEKSEIFDDQFSVERPDGSNFTLKIRSTKLEDSAMYFCASRETGGVSYEQYFGPGTRLTVT.

This clonotype was observed at least ten times. V usage is TRBV15 and J usage is TRBJ2-1; TRBD2 might be the D (5 bases). V dropped 8 bases and J dropped 4 bases, with 15 bases sitting between them. The CDR3 is 14 residues long. Germline lookup yields CDR1 LNHNV and CDR2 YYDKDF (reference sequence). In DNA form, the CDR3 reads TGTGCCACCCGCGAAGCGGCCGCATACAATGAGCAGTTCTTC. It translates to CATREAAAYNEQFF.

The sample holds many counts of this clonotype. The rearrangement joins TRBV15 to TRBJ2-1, with TRBD2 as a possible D gene (5 bases). Germline V gene sequence: CDR1 LNHNV, CDR2 YYDKDF (reference sequence). The CDR3 runs 15 residues. The V end lost 5 bases, the J end lost 5 bases, and 16 bases lay between the germline ends. The DNA of the CDR3 is TGTGCCACCAGCGTCTGGGTTGCGGGTAACAATGAGCAGTTCTTC. It specifies CATSVWVAGNNEQFF.

The V and J genes are TRBV5-1 and TRBJ1-6; D remains ambiguous. V shed 7 bases and J shed 5 bases, with 7 bases lying between them. This CDR3 is 12 amino acids long. Germline V gives CDR1 SGHRS, CDR2 YFSETQ. The CDR3 protein is CASGDDNSPLHF. The CDR3 bases are TGCGCCAGCGGAGACGATAATTCACCCCTCCACTTT.

In regard to this clonotype: One end of the junction is discordant with germline, which a read error may explain. The chain links TRBV3-1 to TRBJ2-5, with unresolved D. The length of the CDR3 is 13 residues. Germline V lookup: CDR1 LGHDT, CDR2 YNNKEL (reference sequence). The CDR3 sequence: CASNQDMWETQYF. CDR3 bases: TGTGCCAGCAACCAAGACATGTGGGAGACCCAGTACTTC.

This clonotype was recorded a few times. The J gene is TRBJ2-5, the V gene TRBV4-1; tentative D call: TRBD2 (5 bases). The CDR3 spans 18 residues. Germline-derived CDR1 and CDR2 are MGHRA and YSYEKL. The V and J ends lost 3 bases and 2 bases respectively, with 22 bases between them. CDR3 DNA: TGCGCCAGCAGCCAGCTCATATTGAGGGAGTCGGGGCAAGAGACCCAGTACTTC. Its translation is CASSQLILRESGQETQYF.

The chain joins TRBV20-1 to TRBJ2-7; D might be TRBD2 (7 bases). Germline CDR1 reads DFQATT; CDR2 reads SNEGSKA (reference sequence). V was cut by 2 bases and J by 5 bases, with 13 bases left in between. This CDR3 contains 13 residues. The CDR3 is CSARTAGAHEQYF. In DNA form, the CDR3 reads TGCAGTGCTAGAACGGCGGGGGCTCACGAGCAGTACTTC.

The chain employs TRBV5-1 and TRBJ2-1; 14 nucleotides line up with TRBD2. The CDR3 spans 16 residues. Unmatched junction bases numbered 7, after V lost 4 bases and J lost 7 bases. CDR1 is SGHRS and CDR2 is YFSETQ in the germline V gene. Here the CDR3 reads CASSGRLAGGDNEQFF. The DNA for the CDR3 is TGCGCCAGCAGCGGACGACTAGCGGGGGGGGATAATGAGCAGTTCTTC.

A few counts support this clonotype. The V gene is TRBV7-8, the J gene TRBJ2-5; D is uncertain. CDR1 is SGHVS, CDR2 FQNEAQ, per germline. The V gene lost 5 bases and the J gene lost 2 bases, with 15 bases spanning the gap. The CDR3 has 15 amino acids. The CDR3 is CASSHRRGQQETQYF. CDR3 sequence (DNA): TGTGCCAGCAGCCACCGGCGCGGCCAGCAAGAGACCCAGTACTTC.

This clonotype was picked up many times. The V gene is TRBV20-1, the J gene TRBJ2-3; 9 positions match TRBD2. Germline V lookup: CDR1 DFQATT, CDR2 SNEGSKA (reference sequence). The CDR3 runs 13 residues. V dropped 5 bases and J dropped 6; count of bases not matched to a gene: 6. DNA for the CDR3: TGCAGTGCTCAAGCGGGAGGCGGGGATACGCAGTATTTT. Translating it yields CSAQAGGGDTQYF.

The chain recombines TRBV20-1 with TRBJ2-2, with D perhaps TRBD2 (6 bases). The V gene lost 3 bases and the J gene lost 3 bases, with 8 bases spanning the gap. CDR1 is DFQATT, CDR2 SNEGSKA, per germline (reference sequence). The CDR3 has 13 amino acids. CDR3: CSASWGDTGELFF. CDR3 sequence (DNA): TGCAGTGCTAGTTGGGGGGACACCGGGGAGCTGTTTTTT.

This clonotype was seen just once. A much larger clonotype is one base distant, so this may be a read error. The chain is built from TRBV5-1 and TRBJ2-5; D assignment may be TRBD1 or TRBD2 (6 bases each). From germline, CDR1 is SGHRS and CDR2 YFSETQ. This CDR3 has 14 amino acids. Trimming removed 7 bases at V and 11 bases at J, with 24 bases between. The DNA of the CDR3 is TGCGCCAGCCAGAGGGGGGATTTCAACAATGAGCAGTACTTC. It specifies CASQRGDFNNEQYF.

J is TRBJ2-7 and V is TRBV20-1; 8 nucleotides match TRBD2. The V and J ends lost 7 bases and 7 bases, in that order; junction bases with no gene match: 9. CDR3 length: 12 amino acids. The germline CDR1 and CDR2 sequences are DFQATT and SNEGSKA (reference sequence). The CDR3 DNA is TGCAGTGTCCTTCGCGGGGGGAGAGAGCAGTACTTC. The encoded protein is CSVLRGGREQYF.

V gene TRBV6-6 combines with J gene TRBJ2-2; D not certain. Germline CDR1 reads MNHNY; CDR2 reads SVGAGI (reference sequence). The CDR3 is 12 amino acids. Trimming removed 3 bases from V and 8 bases from J, with 7 bases in between. The DNA for the CDR3 is TGTGCCAGCAGTTATCCATCGGGGGAGCTGTTTTTT. It is translated as CASSYPSGELFF.

The chain employs TRBV4-1 and TRBJ2-6, with D perhaps matching TRBD1 or TRBD2 (6 bases each). V was clipped by 4 bases and J by 1 base, with 20 bases between them. Germline CDR1 and CDR2: MGHRA and YSYEKL. This CDR3 comprises 19 residues. CDR3 in DNA: TGCGCCAGCAGCCGGAGCCTGAGACAGGACTATTCTGGGGCCAACGTCCTGACTTTC. As protein: CASSRSLRQDYSGANVLTF.

This clonotype was seen more than once but under ten times. The gene calls are TRBV20-1 and TRBJ2-2, with TRBD2 matching 8 bases. V was pared by 4 bases and J by 3 bases, with 10 bases of the junction left unmatched. CDR1 is DFQATT, CDR2 SNEGSKA, per germline (reference sequence). The CDR3 sequence is 16 residues long. CDR3 sequence: CSAMGSGGVDTGELFF. The CDR3 DNA follows: TGCAGTGCTATGGGCTCGGGAGGGGTGGACACCGGGGAGCTGTTTTTT.